This TCR beta chain derives from a study of blood T cell repertoires in COVID-19. This clone was observed a handful of times. The CDR3 has 14 residues. The germline gives CDR1 KGHSH, CDR2 LQKENI. Losses at the gene ends were 1 base for V and 6 bases for J; bases not matched to a gene: 2. Produced via immunoSEQ multiplex PCR; TCRdb's table is partial and in-frame only. The sample lists 150,000 or so clones; around 79% were seen once. This TCR derives from a man aged 80 or over with acute or convalescent COVID-19. Sequenced: peripheral blood. The chain carries TRBV18 and TRBJ1-2, with TRBD1 identical over 10 bases. In nucleotides, the CDR3 is TGTGCCAGCTCACCACAGGGACAGGGGAATGGCTACACCTTC. Translation gives CASSPQGQGNGYTF.